This T cell receptor beta chain comes out of a study of blood T cell repertoires in COVID-19. Study as a whole: PBMCs, B-cell-depleted T cells, or T cells were the source of the cDNA or gDNA that made up the material.

Assay: immunoSEQ multiplex PCR; the TCRdb copy retains only in-frame clones and omits some. The repertoire has approximately 170,000 clones, approximately 80% of them found once; the top ten carry 9.5% to 15%. Germline values: CDR1 SGHNT, CDR2 YENEEA. The CDR3 consists of 15 residues. Trimming removed 0 bases from V and 4 bases from J, with 10 bases in between. Across under 25 US areas, participants ranged in age from about 18 to 100 years. Recovery meant two consecutive negative NP/OP PCR tests, professional clearance, or resolved symptoms. The TCR sequence derives from a man aged 50 to 60 who had recovered from COVID-19. Sequencing input: PBMCs or T cells enriched from blood (not recorded which). This chain connects TRBV11-3 to TRBJ2-1; possible D gene TRBD1, 6 bases. This chain's CDR3 is CASSLETRGYNEQFF. For the CDR3, the DNA is TGTGCCAGCAGCTTAGAAACCAGGGGTTACAATGAGCAGTTCTTC.